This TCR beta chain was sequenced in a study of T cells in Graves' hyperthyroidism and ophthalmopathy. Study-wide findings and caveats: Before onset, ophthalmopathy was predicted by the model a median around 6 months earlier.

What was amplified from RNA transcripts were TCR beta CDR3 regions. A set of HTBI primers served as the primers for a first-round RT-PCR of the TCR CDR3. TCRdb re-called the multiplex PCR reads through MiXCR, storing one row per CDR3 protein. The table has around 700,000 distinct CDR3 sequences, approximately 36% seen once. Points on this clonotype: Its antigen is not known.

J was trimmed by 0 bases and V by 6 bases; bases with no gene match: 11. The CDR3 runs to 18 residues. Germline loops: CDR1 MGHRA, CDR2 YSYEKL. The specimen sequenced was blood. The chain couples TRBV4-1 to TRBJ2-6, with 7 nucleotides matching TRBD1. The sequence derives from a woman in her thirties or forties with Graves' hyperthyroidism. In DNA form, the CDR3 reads TGCGCCAGCAGTGCAAACCGGGACAGCCTCTCTGGGGCCAACGTCCTGACTTTC. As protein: CASSANRDSLSGANVLTF.